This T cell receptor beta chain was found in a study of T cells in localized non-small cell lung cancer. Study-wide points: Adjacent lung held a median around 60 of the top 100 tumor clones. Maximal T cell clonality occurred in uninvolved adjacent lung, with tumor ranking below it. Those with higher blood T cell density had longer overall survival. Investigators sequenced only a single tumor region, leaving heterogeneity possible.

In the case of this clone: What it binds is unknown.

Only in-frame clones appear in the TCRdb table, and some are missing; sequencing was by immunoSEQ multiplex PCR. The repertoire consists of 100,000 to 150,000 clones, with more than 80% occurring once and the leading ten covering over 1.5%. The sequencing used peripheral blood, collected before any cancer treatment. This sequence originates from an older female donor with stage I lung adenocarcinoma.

DNA for the CDR3: TGTGCCAGCAGCTCCCCCCAGGACAAACCCTACGAGCAGTACTTC. It specifies CASSSPQDKPYEQYF. The chain recombines TRBV7-8 with TRBJ2-7; a possible D gene is TRBD1 (5 bases). Trimming pared 4 bases from V and 2 bases from J, leaving 15 bases between. This CDR3 has 15 amino acids. The germline V gene has CDR1 SGHVS and CDR2 FQNEAQ. The full variable domain, completed using reference TRBV7-8 and TRBJ2-7, is GAGVSQSPRYKVAKRGQDVALRCDPISGHVSLFWYQQALGQGPEFLTYFQNEAQLDKSGLPSDRFFAERPEGSVSTLKIQRTQQEDSAVYLCASSSPQDKPYEQYFGPGTRLTVT.